These 29 T cell receptor beta chains came from one sample sequenced in a study of blood T cell repertoires in COVID-19. Clones were sequenced by immunoSEQ multiplex PCR, and TCRdb holds only the in-frame ones, with some missing. This sample has more than 100,000 clones, with 70% to 80% found just once. Sequenced material: peripheral blood. Receptor source: a woman of 80 years or more with acute or convalescent COVID-19.

The gene calls are TRBV19 and TRBJ1-2, with 8 bases matching TRBD1. CDR3 length: 14 residues. Germline loops: CDR1 LNHDA, CDR2 SQIVND (reference sequence). Trimming at V came to 6 bases and at J to 2 bases, leaving 5 bases not matched to a gene. In DNA, the CDR3 is TGTGCCAGTAGGGCGACAGGGGAAAACTATGGCTACACCTTC. Translation: CASRATGENYGYTF.

This CDR3 reads CASSAGLGTQYF. CDR3 coding DNA: TGCGCCAGCAGTGCTGGTCTCGGGACCCAGTACTTC. This rearrangement joins TRBV10-1 to TRBJ2-5; no firm D call. CDR3 length: 12 residues. The germline V gene has CDR1 WNHNN and CDR2 SYGVQD (reference sequence). The V gene lost 4 bases and the J gene lost 7 bases, with 10 bases spanning the gap.

The rearrangement links TRBV3-1 (or the pseudogene TRBV3-2) to TRBJ1-5, with D tentatively TRBD1 (6 bases). CDR3 length: 13 amino acids. CDR1 is LGHDT, CDR2 YNNKEL, per germline (reference sequence). Trimming cost V 6 bases and J 4 bases, with 10 bases left between them. The CDR3 reads CASSQQGNQPQHF. The CDR3 coding sequence is TGTGCCAGCAGTCAACAGGGAAATCAGCCCCAGCATTTT.

This clone was picked up one time. The CDR3 sequence: CASSLLLGLALGEQFF. DNA of the CDR3: TGCGCCAGCAGCCTCCTGTTAGGGCTAGCCTTGGGTGAGCAGTTCTTC. The rearrangement uses TRBV4-3 and TRBJ2-1, with D maybe TRBD2 (5 bases). The length of the CDR3 is 16 residues. Germline V gene data show CDR1 as LGHNA and CDR2 as YSLEER. V lost 4 bases and J lost 9, with 22 bases in between.

The CDR3 region is CASSYRGRNTGELFF. The DNA for the CDR3 is TGTGCCAGCAGTTACAGGGGGCGCAACACCGGGGAGCTGTTTTTT. The chain links TRBV6-5 to TRBJ2-2, with TRBD1 identical over 7 bases. Losses at the gene ends were 2 bases for V and 2 bases for J; bases not matched to a gene: 2. This CDR3 region has 15 residues. Per the germline V gene, CDR1 is MNHEY and CDR2 is SVGAGI.

This clone has just a few counts. The rearrangement uses TRBV4-1 and TRBJ1-6; TRBD1 aligns across 10 bases. The CDR3 totals 16 residues. Trimming removed 4 bases from V and 8 bases from J; junction bases left unmatched: 8. CDR1 and CDR2 from the germline V gene are MGHRA and YSYEKL. CDR3 nucleotide sequence: TGCGCCAGCAGCCCTCGACAGGGGGCTCAATATTCACCCCTCCACTTT. It yields the protein CASSPRQGAQYSPLHF.

The rearrangement links TRBV6-1 to TRBJ2-3, with unresolved D. V was pared by 0 bases and J by 2 bases, with 12 bases between. CDR1 is MNHNS, CDR2 SASEGT, per germline. The CDR3 runs to 16 residues. The DNA of the CDR3 is TGTGCCAGCAGTGAAGCCCGGTTCATGCCCACAGATACGCAGTATTTT. This codes for CASSEARFMPTDTQYF.

The genes are TRBV7-3 and TRBJ2-7; the D gene is possibly TRBD2 (6 bases). The germline V gene encodes CDR1 SGHTA and CDR2 FQGTGA. V shed 1 base and J shed 4 bases, with 14 bases lying between them. The CDR3 length is 15 residues. CDR3 region: CASSLNSGSQYEQYF. Written as DNA, the CDR3 is TGTGCCAGCAGCTTAAATAGCGGATCGCAATACGAGCAGTACTTC.

The chain uses TRBV5-1 and TRBJ1-1, with 10 bases fitting TRBD1. The V gene's germline CDR1 is SGHRS and CDR2 YFSETQ. This CDR3 contains 16 residues. J lost 1 base, V lost 4 bases, and 7 bases had no gene match. CDR3 nucleotide sequence: TGCGCCAGCAGCGCCGGGACAGGGGTCGGGAACACTGAAGCTTTCTTT. Translating it yields CASSAGTGVGNTEAFF.

This sequence joins TRBV14 and TRBJ1-6; 9 bases align to TRBD1. V shed 4 bases, J shed 8 bases, and the junction held 3 bases outside the gene matches. Germline V lookup: CDR1 SGHDN, CDR2 FVKESK. This CDR3 is built from 14 residues. Here the CDR3 DNA reads TGTGCCAGCAGCCCGACAGGGGGGCATTCACCCCTCCACTTT. It translates to CASSPTGGHSPLHF.

This clone was picked up a small number of times. V gene TRBV28 combines with J gene TRBJ2-1; TRBD2 matches 7 bases. Trimming removed 4 bases from V and 0 bases from J; junction bases left unmatched: 6. The CDR3 covers 16 residues. CDR1 is MDHEN, CDR2 SYDVKM, per germline. CDR3 sequence reads: CASSSPPSGSYNEQFF. The CDR3 nucleotides read TGTGCCAGCAGTTCACCTCCTAGCGGCTCCTACAATGAGCAGTTCTTC. Complete variable domain (other parts from reference TRBV28 and TRBJ2-1): DVKVTQSSRYLVKRTGEKVFLECVQDMDHENMFWYRQDPGLGLRLIYFSYDVKMKEKGDIPEGYSVSREKKERFSLILESASTNQTSMYLCASSSPPSGSYNEQFFGPGTRLTVL.

The rearrangement joins TRBV6-6 to TRBJ1-3; D unresolved. V lost 8 bases to trimming and J lost 0 bases, with 11 bases between them. CDR3 length: 14 residues. CDR1 is MNHNY, CDR2 SVGAGI, per germline (reference sequence). DNA for the CDR3: TGTGCCAGCGTTCTGGAGAGCTCTGGAAACACCATATATTTT. This codes for CASVLESSGNTIYF.

The CDR3 loop is CASSSTGNEQFF. CDR3 in DNA: TGTGCCAGCAGCTCGACGGGGAATGAGCAGTTCTTC. The chain carries TRBV9 and TRBJ2-1; D is perhaps TRBD2 (5 bases). From germline, CDR1 is SGDLS and CDR2 YYNGEE. V lost 4 bases to trimming and J lost 7 bases, with 9 bases between them. The CDR3 has 12 residues.

This clone was picked up one time. V is TRBV29-1 and J is TRBJ2-3, with 9 bases lining up with TRBD2. There are 14 residues in the CDR3. V lost 7 bases to trimming and J lost 0 bases; unmatched junction nucleotides: 5. The germline V gene encodes CDR1 SQVTM and CDR2 ANQGSEA. The CDR3 here is CSGSGGISTDTQYF. The CDR3 DNA follows: TGCAGCGGGAGCGGGGGGATAAGCACAGATACGCAGTATTTT.

V gene TRBV6-5 combines with J gene TRBJ1-2, with a tentative D call TRBD1 (5 bases). Germline V gene data show CDR1 as MNHEY and CDR2 as SVGAGI. V lost 5 bases, J lost 2 bases, and 12 bases lay in between. The CDR3 consists of 14 residues. CDR3 region: CASSPTEANYGYTF. The CDR3 DNA reads as TGTGCCAGCAGTCCGACAGAGGCCAACTATGGCTACACCTTC.

The V gene is TRBV29-1, the J gene TRBJ2-1; 7 bases agree with TRBD1. The CDR3 consists of 13 residues. The V gene's germline CDR1 is SQVTM and CDR2 ANQGSEA. The V segment lost 0 bases and the J segment 11 bases; nucleotides outside the gene matches: 7. In DNA form, the CDR3 reads TGCAGCGTTGAAGATCTTGACAGGGTACAGCAGTTCTTC. Its protein product is CSVEDLDRVQQFF.

J is TRBJ2-7 and V is TRBV3-1 (or the pseudogene TRBV3-2), with 9 bases fitting TRBD1. The CDR3 sequence is 14 residues long. Unmatched junction bases numbered 5, after V lost 4 bases and J lost 4 bases. Germline V gene lookup returns CDR1 LGHDT and CDR2 YNNKEL (reference sequence). In DNA, the CDR3 is TGTGCCAGCAGCCCGGACAGGGGCCGATACGAGCAGTACTTC. Its protein product is CASSPDRGRYEQYF.

This clone has just a few counts. This chain links TRBV7-9 with TRBJ1-4; TRBD1 might be the D (5 bases). The length of the CDR3 is 14 residues. Per germline, CDR1 SEHNR and CDR2 FQNEAQ (reference sequence). Trimming cost V 4 bases and J 7 bases, with 13 bases left between them. Here the CDR3 DNA reads TGTGCCAGCAGCTCTGACAGAGGAAGTGAAAAACTGTTTTTT. Its protein product is CASSSDRGSEKLFF.

The chain recombines TRBV6-5 with TRBJ1-2; the match to TRBD1 covers 8 bases. Losses at the gene ends were 5 bases for V and 4 bases for J; bases not matched to a gene: 6. The CDR3 sequence is 14 residues long. Germline V lookup: CDR1 MNHEY, CDR2 SVGAGI. CDR3 residues: CASSKSDRGYGYTF. DNA for the CDR3: TGTGCCAGCAGTAAATCCGACAGGGGCTATGGCTACACCTTC.

V usage is TRBV27 and J usage is TRBJ2-1, with D possibly TRBD2 on 5 matching bases. Germline V CDR1 and CDR2: MNHEY, SMNVEV (reference sequence). Trimming shortened V by 6 bases and J by 4 bases, and 10 bases separated the two germline ends. CDR3 length: 13 residues. CDR3 sequence: CASSRGQYNEQFF. The DNA for the CDR3 is TGTGCCAGCAGCCGGGGTCAGTACAATGAGCAGTTCTTC.

The chain has TRBV19 and TRBJ2-3; 7 nucleotides agree with TRBD2. V trimming: 7 bases; J trimming: 10 bases; junction bases outside the gene matches: 5. CDR1 and CDR2 from the germline V gene are LNHDA and SQIVND (reference sequence). This CDR3 spans 11 amino acids. The chain's CDR3 is CASTSAGAQYF. CDR3 in DNA: TGTGCCAGTACGAGCGCGGGGGCGCAGTATTTT. The full variable domain, completed using reference TRBV19 and TRBJ2-3, is DGGITQSPKYLFRKEGQNVTLSCEQNLNHDAMYWYRQDPGQGLRLIYYSQIVNDFQKGDIAEGYSVSREKKESFPLTVTSAQKNPTAFYLCASTSAGAQYFGPGTRLTVL.

V gene TRBV4-2 combines with J gene TRBJ1-3, with a possible D match to TRBD1 (6 bases). Trimming stripped 2 bases from V and 0 bases from J, with 20 bases between. CDR1 is LGHNA, CDR2 YNFKEQ, per germline. This CDR3 has 19 amino acids. This CDR3 is CASSQFGTPEKTSGNTIYF. CDR3 DNA: TGTGCCAGCAGCCAATTCGGGACACCAGAAAAAACCTCTGGAAACACCATATATTTT.

This clone was detected only once. At one of its ends the junction is not consistent with the germline gene, which may arise from a read error. The genes are TRBV23-1 and TRBJ2-2; no firm D call. TRBV23-1 falls under the ORF class, with uncertain function. The length of the CDR3 is 14 residues. CDR3 residues: CASTQASVLGELFF. CDR3 DNA: TGCGCCAGCACTCAAGCGTCCGTTCTGGGGGAGCTGTTTTTT.

The chain has TRBV6-5 and TRBJ1-1; D is perhaps TRBD1 (5 bases). The V end lost 6 bases, the J end lost 1 base, and 9 bases lay between the germline ends. The CDR3 totals 13 residues. Germline values: CDR1 MNHEY, CDR2 SVGAGI. The CDR3 sequence is CASSRQTNTEAFF. DNA of the CDR3: TGTGCCAGCAGCCGACAGACGAACACTGAAGCTTTCTTT.

The gene calls are TRBV19 and TRBJ1-2; D perhaps matches TRBD1 (6 bases). The V end lost 1 base, the J end lost 5 bases, and 14 bases lay between the germline ends. The length of the CDR3 is 15 residues. The V gene's germline CDR1 is LNHDA and CDR2 SQIVND (reference sequence). CDR3: CASSIGPGGAYGYTF. CDR3 nucleotide sequence: TGTGCCAGTAGTATAGGCCCGGGGGGCGCTTATGGCTACACCTTC.

The rearrangement uses TRBV18 and TRBJ2-7; D is possibly TRBD2 (7 bases). V lost 2 bases, J lost 0 bases, and 17 bases lay in between. The CDR3 runs to 17 residues. Germline CDR1 and CDR2: KGHSH and LQKENI. For the CDR3, the DNA is TGTGCCAGCTCACCAAGGGGGGGGACCTACAGCTCCTACGAGCAGTACTTC. Protein product: CASSPRGGTYSSYEQYF. The full variable domain, its missing parts supplied by reference TRBV18 and TRBJ2-7, is NAGVMQNPRHLVRRRGQEARLRCSPMKGHSHVYWYRQLPEEGLKFMVYLQKENIIDESGMPKERFSAEFPKEGPSILRIQQVVRGDSAAYFCASSPRGGTYSSYEQYFGPGTRLTVT.

The chain links TRBV29-1 to TRBJ2-1, with D unclear. Between the trimmed V and J ends, which lost 3 bases and 6 bases, there was a span of 9 bases. Germline CDR1 reads SQVTM; CDR2 reads ANQGSEA. CDR3 length: 12 amino acids. CDR3 loop: CSVDRAFNEQFF. The CDR3 nucleotides read TGCAGCGTTGATAGAGCTTTCAATGAGCAGTTCTTC.

This rearrangement joins TRBV28 to TRBJ2-7, with 11 bases that match TRBD2. Per germline, CDR1 MDHEN and CDR2 SYDVKM. With V trimmed by 6 bases and J by 5 bases, 9 bases remained unmatched. The CDR3 loop spans 15 amino acids. The CDR3 spells CASRAPLAGVDEQYF. CDR3 coding DNA: TGTGCCAGCAGGGCGCCACTAGCGGGAGTGGACGAGCAGTACTTC.

In DNA form, the CDR3 reads TGTGCCAGCAGGATGATACAGGGACCGAACACTGAAGCTTTCTTT. It specifies CASRMIQGPNTEAFF. This chain connects TRBV6-5 to TRBJ1-1; tentative D call: TRBD1 (6 bases). The CDR3 is made up of 15 amino acids. Germline V gene lookup returns CDR1 MNHEY and CDR2 SVGAGI. V was cut by 6 bases and J by 1 base, with 15 bases left in between.